Listed here is a single TCR beta chain. Its specificity is not known. The data were obtained in a study of neoadjuvant nivolumab and ipilimumab in lung cancer. Study details: The combination arm added day-1 ipilimumab 1 mg/kg to nivolumab 3 mg/kg on days 1, 15, 29.

CDR1 MNHEY and CDR2 SVGAGI come from the germline V gene. V was trimmed by 5 bases and J by 6 bases, leaving 11 bases between them. The CDR3 covers 13 residues. This table comes from immunoSEQ multiplex PCR, and its TCRdb copy is limited to in-frame clones, with some not included. This sample has 39,000 or so clones, with roughly 87% found just once. Findings and limits, study-wide: Pretherapy blood TCR richness correlated positively with resected tumor richness. Compared with tumor-adjacent uninvolved lung, resected tumors showed greater richness and clonality. From pretherapy to surgery, tumor richness and clonality rose with dual therapy.

This clonotype was obtained from an adult with non-small cell lung cancer. The chain carries TRBV6-5 and TRBJ2-1, with D uncertain. Material: peripheral blood, obtained before neoadjuvant nivolumab, alone or with ipilimumab. The CDR3: CASSAIKGNEQFF. For the CDR3, the DNA is TGTGCCAGCAGTGCTATTAAGGGCAATGAGCAGTTCTTC.